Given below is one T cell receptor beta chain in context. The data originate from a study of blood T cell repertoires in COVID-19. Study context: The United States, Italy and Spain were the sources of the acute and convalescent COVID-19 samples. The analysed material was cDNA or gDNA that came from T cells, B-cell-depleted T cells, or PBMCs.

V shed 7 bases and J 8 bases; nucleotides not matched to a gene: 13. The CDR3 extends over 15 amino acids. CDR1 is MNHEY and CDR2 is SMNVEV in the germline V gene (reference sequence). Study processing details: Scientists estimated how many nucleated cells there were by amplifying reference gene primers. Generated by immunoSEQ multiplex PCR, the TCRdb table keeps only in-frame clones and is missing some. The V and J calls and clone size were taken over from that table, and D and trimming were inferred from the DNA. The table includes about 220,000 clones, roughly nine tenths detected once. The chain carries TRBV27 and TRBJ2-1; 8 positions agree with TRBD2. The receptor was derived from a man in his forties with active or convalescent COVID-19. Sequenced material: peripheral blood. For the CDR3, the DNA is TGTGCCAGCACCCCACTAGCGGTCGGGGGGGATGAGCAGTTCTTC. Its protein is CASTPLAVGGDEQFF.